Included here is one T cell receptor beta chain sequence, with context. The CDR3 is 16 residues long. The V gene end was trimmed by 7 bases and the J gene end by 2 bases; junction bases not matched to a gene: 9. Per the germline V gene, CDR1 is LNHDA and CDR2 is SQIVND (reference sequence). These data originate in a study of blood T cell repertoires in COVID-19. Looking at the study overall: The study drew acute and convalescent COVID-19 samples from the United States, Italy and Spain. The analysed material was cDNA or gDNA that came from T cells, B-cell-depleted T cells, or PBMCs.

As processed by the authors: Estimation of nucleated cell counts was performed using reference gene primer amplification. Measured with immunoSEQ multiplex PCR; TCRdb has only the in-frame clones, and not every one. Clone size and V and J calls were adopted from that table, with D and trimming inferred from the DNA. The repertoire holds around 270,000 clones, with about four fifths as singletons. Patients in Seattle were enrolled during active infection, then followed longitudinally. The chain couples TRBV19 to TRBJ1-5; 9 bases are a match to TRBD1. The sequence was obtained from a person between 65 and 79 years old with COVID-19, enrolled during active disease. The sequencing input was peripheral blood. The chain's CDR3 is CASTQPGQGGNQPQHF. DNA of the CDR3: TGTGCCAGTACCCAGCCGGGACAGGGCGGCAATCAGCCCCAGCATTTT.